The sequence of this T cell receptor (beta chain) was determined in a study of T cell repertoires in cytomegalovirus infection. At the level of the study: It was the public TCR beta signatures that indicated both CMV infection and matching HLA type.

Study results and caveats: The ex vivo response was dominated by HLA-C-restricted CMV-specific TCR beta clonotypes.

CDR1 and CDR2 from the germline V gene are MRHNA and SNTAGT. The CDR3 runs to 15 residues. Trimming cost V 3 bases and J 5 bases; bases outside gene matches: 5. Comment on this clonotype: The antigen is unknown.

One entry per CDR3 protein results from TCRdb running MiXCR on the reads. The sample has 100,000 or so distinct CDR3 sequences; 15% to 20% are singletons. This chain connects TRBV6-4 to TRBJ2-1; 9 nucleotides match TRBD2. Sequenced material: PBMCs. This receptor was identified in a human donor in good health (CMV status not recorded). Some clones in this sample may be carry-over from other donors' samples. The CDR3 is CASSDKAGGNNEQFF. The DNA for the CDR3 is TGTGCCAGCAGTGATAAGGCGGGGGGGAACAATGAGCAGTTCTTC.